This TCR beta chain was observed in a study of radiation and T cells in renal cell carcinoma. A note on this clone: The target antigen is unknown.

Here immunoSEQ multiplex PCR was the method, and the copy in TCRdb shows in-frame clones only, minus some. The data show 30,000 to 40,000 clones, roughly 80% seen once. This CDR3 is 13 amino acids long. The V gene's germline CDR1 is SGHAT and CDR2 FQNNGV. Trimming shortened V by 6 bases and J by 7 bases, and 13 bases separated the two germline ends. Study-wide findings and caveats: Top tumor clonotypes rose in blood 2 weeks post-radiation, then contracted.

Stated time point: blood 4 weeks post-SBRT, at nephrectomy. Regarding treatment: 15 Gy SBRT to primary tumor, nephrectomy 4 weeks later. The genes are TRBV11-2 and TRBJ2-1; D is uncertain. Here the sequenced sample was blood, taken from a patient whose treatment included radiotherapy and nephrectomy. The TCR sequence derives from a man aged 55 to 69 with renal cell carcinoma. CDR3 nucleotide sequence: TGTGCCAGCAGACCGGCTGGCGGTAATGAGCAGTTCTTC. Translating it yields CASRPAGGNEQFF.